The 26 T cell receptor beta chains presented below share a single source sample, sequenced in a study of CD8+CD57+ T cells in acquired aplastic anemia. CDR3 and TCR beta VDJ profiling relied on a genomic DNA template. A single record per CDR3 protein comes from TCRdb applying MiXCR to the reads. The repertoire holds 170,000 or so distinct CDR3 sequences, with around half as singletons. Sequencing was done on patients that had shown CD8+CD57+ cell expansion by flow cytometry. Sequencing was performed on sorted CD4+, CD8+, or CD8+CD57+ T cells (not recorded which) from PBMCs. These TCRs come from a human donor with aplastic anemia.

On this clonotype itself: This may stem from a read error, because a much larger clone lies one nucleotide away. This chain uses TRBV28 with TRBJ2-3; D remains ambiguous. The CDR3 length is 11 residues. The germline CDR1 and CDR2 sequences are MDHEN and SYDVKM. As DNA, the CDR3 is TGTGTCAGCAGTATTTGGGATACGCAGTATTTT. Amino acids: CVSSIWDTQYF.

The chain links TRBV19 to TRBJ1-2, with D unclear. The CDR3 extends over 16 amino acids. V gave up 0 bases and J gave up 8 bases, with 19 bases separating them. Germline V lookup: CDR1 LNHDA, CDR2 SQIVND (reference sequence). CDR3 coding DNA: TGTGCCAGTAGTATAGATCAGAGACGGAGAGGCGAAGGCTACACCTTC. Its translation is CASSIDQRRRGEGYTF.

This chain uses TRBV25-1 with TRBJ1-6; D may be TRBD1 (5 bases). This CDR3 has 14 amino acids. Trimming removed 6 bases at V and 7 bases at J, with 13 bases between. Germline V gives CDR1 MGHDK, CDR2 SYGVNS. CDR3 region: CASRGTTYNSPLHF. The CDR3 DNA follows: TGTGCCAGCAGGGGGACTACATACAATTCACCCCTCCACTTT.

The chain joins TRBV24-1 to TRBJ1-3; D is ambiguous. The germline V gene encodes CDR1 KGHDR and CDR2 SFDVKD. The CDR3 has 14 amino acids. V lost 5 bases and J lost 7, with 14 bases in between. The CDR3 bases are TGTGCCACCAGTGCCACGGACCGAGACAACACCATATATTTT. It yields the protein CATSATDRDNTIYF.

As to this clonotype: A junction end diverges from the germline sequence, so it may reflect a read error. This chain joins TRBV12-3 or TRBV12-4 and TRBJ2-5; D unclear. This CDR3 region has 11 residues. CDR3 amino acids: CASSSQETQHF. In DNA form, the CDR3 reads TGTGCCAGCAGTTCCCAAGAGACCCAGCACTTT.

The CDR3 protein is CASSVGAGGIYEQYF. CDR3 in DNA: TGTGCCAGCAGCGTAGGGGCAGGGGGAATCTACGAGCAGTACTTC. The chain carries TRBV9 and TRBJ2-7, with 7 bases identical to TRBD1. The junction had 6 bases not matched to a gene; V was cut back by 0 bases and J by 3 bases. The CDR3 covers 15 residues. Looked up from germline, CDR1 is SGDLS and CDR2 is YYNGEE.

A word on this clonotype: No conserved phenylalanine or tryptophan ends this CDR3, so it is likely a read error. This rearrangement joins TRBV10-3 to TRBJ1-1, with TRBD1 as a possible D gene (5 bases). Germline-derived CDR1 and CDR2 are ENHRY and SYGVKD. The CDR3 covers 15 residues. Trimming stripped 3 bases from V and 7 bases from J, with 18 bases between. CDR3 sequence (DNA): TGTGCCATCAGTGATTACGGTGGCCAGGGAGTTGAAGCTTTCCTT. Translating it yields CAISDYGGQGVEAFL.

The chain has TRBV6-1 and TRBJ2-7; 12 nucleotides align to TRBD1. Germline lookup yields CDR1 MNHNS and CDR2 SASEGT. Trimming took 6 bases from V and 7 from J; bases not matched to a gene: 19. The CDR3 consists of 18 residues. CDR3 coding DNA: TGTGCCAGCAGCAGCCTTCCTCGCCCGGGACAGGGGGCATGGGAGCAGTACTTC. It codes for CASSSLPRPGQGAWEQYF.

The chain couples TRBV6-1 to TRBJ2-5; 7 nucleotides align to TRBD2. The CDR3 contains 17 residues. With 1 base clipped from V and 4 bases from J, the junction kept 12 bases outside the gene matches. The germline V gene has CDR1 MNHNS and CDR2 SASEGT. The CDR3, as DNA: TGTGCCAGCAGTGAAGAGTGGGGGGGAGGGCCCGGAGAGACCCAGTACTTC. Its translation: CASSEEWGGGPGETQYF.

Only one count was recorded for this clonotype. The rearrangement uses TRBV7-8 and TRBJ1-1; unclear D gene. CDR3 size: 14 residues. With 7 bases removed from V and 0 bases from J, the gap between germline ends came to 12 bases. Looked up from germline, CDR1 is SGHVS and CDR2 is FQNEAQ. The DNA of the CDR3 is TGTGCCAGCATGAGTGCAGGCCTGAACACTGAAGCTTTCTTT. Translated, it gives CASMSAGLNTEAFF.

The chain is built from TRBV4-2 and TRBJ2-7; 7 bases agree with TRBD1. After removal of 5 bases from V and 4 bases from J, the junction contained 11 bases not matched to a gene. The germline CDR1 and CDR2 sequences are LGHNA and YNFKEQ. The CDR3 sequence is 15 residues long. Here the CDR3 DNA reads TGTGCCAGCAGCGCACGACAGGGTAGCACTTACGAGCAGTACTTC. Amino acids: CASSARQGSTYEQYF.

This clonotype was seen only once. This chain joins TRBV2 and TRBJ1-1, with D unresolved. The ends were cut back, 5 bases at V and 0 bases at J, with 7 bases in the middle. The CDR3 loop spans 13 amino acids. Germline V gives CDR1 SNHLY, CDR2 FYNNEI. This CDR3 is CASSTGMNTEAFF. CDR3 coding DNA: TGTGCCAGCAGTACCGGGATGAACACTGAAGCTTTCTTT.

This clonotype was seen only a few times. V gene TRBV6-1 combines with J gene TRBJ1-1; tentatively, D is TRBD1 (5 bases). CDR1 and CDR2 from the germline V gene are MNHNS and SASEGT. The V end lost 6 bases, the J end lost 0 bases, and 14 bases lay between the germline ends. The CDR3 contains 15 residues. The DNA of the CDR3 is TGTGCCAGCAGGGCACAGGTTTCCGTGAACACTGAAGCTTTCTTT. Translation gives CASRAQVSVNTEAFF.

This clonotype was detected ten times or more. This chain joins TRBV4-2 and TRBJ2-3, with TRBD1 identical over 9 bases. The CDR3 loop spans 17 amino acids. CDR1 LGHNA and CDR2 YNFKEQ come from the germline V gene. V lost 4 bases and J lost 4; bases outside the gene matches: 12. CDR3 bases: TGTGCCAGCAGCCCGTTTGTGGTCGGGACAGGGTCAGATACGCAGTATTTT. The encoded protein is CASSPFVVGTGSDTQYF.

The rearrangement uses TRBV20-1 and TRBJ1-6; 7 nucleotides align to TRBD1. Germline CDR1 and CDR2: DFQATT and SNEGSKA (reference sequence). The length of the CDR3 is 17 residues. V shed 6 bases, J shed 1 base, and the junction held 12 bases outside the gene matches. The CDR3, as DNA: TGCAGTGCGACCCGGGACAGTAGTACGTCCTATAATTCACCCCTCCACTTT. Its protein is CSATRDSSTSYNSPLHF.

This clonotype was seen repeatedly, ten times or more. Sequence at one end of the junction differs from germline and may be a read error. J is TRBJ2-7 and V is TRBV7-7, with no clear D. Germline lookup yields CDR1 SSHAT and CDR2 FNYEAQ (reference sequence). The CDR3 length is 13 residues. CDR3 residues: CASSSDGTYEQYF. CDR3 nucleotides: TGTGCTAGCAGCTCCGACGGAACCTACGAGCAGTACTTC.

This clonotype appeared many times. The chain carries TRBV20-1 and TRBJ2-1; 10 bases match TRBD2. V was clipped by 1 base and J by 4 bases; unmatched bases: 4. CDR1 DFQATT and CDR2 SNEGSKA come from the germline V gene (reference sequence). This CDR3 comprises 15 residues. The CDR3 loop is CSARGTSGRYNEQFF. CDR3 in DNA: TGCAGTGCTAGAGGGACTAGCGGACGTTACAATGAGCAGTTCTTC.

V and J are TRBV6-1 and TRBJ2-7; 12 nucleotides agree with TRBD2. This CDR3 has 15 amino acids. In germline, CDR1 is MNHNS, CDR2 SASEGT. J gave up 3 bases and V 4 bases, and 4 bases lay outside the gene matches. CDR3 DNA sequence: TGTGCCAGCAGTGGACGACTAGCGGGAGTCTACGAGCAGTACTTC. It encodes CASSGRLAGVYEQYF.

The rearrangement links TRBV19 to TRBJ2-6, with 7 bases identical to TRBD1. The germline V gene encodes CDR1 LNHDA and CDR2 SQIVND (reference sequence). Germline trimming cut 4 bases from V and 0 bases from J; bases unmatched to any gene: 3. The CDR3 is 16 residues long. The CDR3 sequence: CASSRDRSSGANVLTF. Written as DNA, the CDR3 is TGTGCCAGTAGTAGGGACAGAAGCTCTGGGGCCAACGTCCTGACTTTC.

The rearrangement links TRBV7-6 to TRBJ2-7, with unresolved D. The CDR3 has 14 residues. Germline V lookup: CDR1 SGHVS, CDR2 FNYEAQ. Trimming stripped 4 bases from V and 4 bases from J, with 14 bases between. CDR3: CASSSNFPGYEQYF. The CDR3 region has the DNA TGTGCCAGCAGCTCAAACTTCCCCGGGTACGAGCAGTACTTC. Supplemented by reference TRBV7-6 and TRBJ2-7, the full variable domain reads GAGVSQSPRYKVTKRGQDVALRCDPISGHVSLYWYRQALGQGPEFLTYFNYEAQQDKSGLPNDRFSAERPEGSISTLTIQRTEQRDSAMYRCASSSNFPGYEQYFGPGTRLTVT.

This clonotype was picked up many times. The rearrangement joins TRBV4-1 to TRBJ2-7; D is perhaps TRBD1 (5 bases). CDR1 and CDR2 (germline): MGHRA, YSYEKL. V lost 5 bases and J lost 6, with 11 bases in between. This CDR3 is 12 amino acids long. In nucleotides, the CDR3 is TGCGCCAGCAGCTCAAGGGGCAGCGAGCAGTACTTC. Its translation is CASSSRGSEQYF.

The V gene is TRBV5-1, the J gene TRBJ1-2, with TRBD1 as a possible D gene (6 bases). V was shortened by 4 bases and J by 6 bases, with 13 bases between the two germline ends. The V gene's germline CDR1 is SGHRS and CDR2 YFSETQ. The CDR3 sequence is 13 residues long. The CDR3: CASSPRGQNGYTF. For the CDR3, the DNA is TGCGCCAGCAGCCCAAGAGGACAGAATGGCTACACCTTC.

The chain couples TRBV7-8 to TRBJ1-2; a possible D gene is TRBD1 (6 bases). Trimming took 5 bases from V and 7 from J, leaving 14 bases between them. The germline CDR1 and CDR2 sequences are SGHVS and FQNEAQ. The CDR3 consists of 13 residues. The CDR3 DNA reads as TGTGCCAGCAGCCCCAGACAGGTCTTTGGCTACACCTTC. Protein sequence: CASSPRQVFGYTF.

This clonotype showed up many times. V and J are TRBV4-2 and TRBJ2-1; D unclear. V was cut by 1 base and J by 0 bases, with 19 bases left in between. Per the germline V gene, CDR1 is LGHNA and CDR2 is YNFKEQ. The CDR3 consists of 19 residues. The CDR3 sequence is CASSQAGGTTGSSYNEQFF. DNA of the CDR3: TGTGCCAGCAGCCAAGCGGGCGGAACTACTGGAAGCTCCTACAATGAGCAGTTCTTC.

The rearrangement links TRBV27 to TRBJ1-5; D is uncertain. Deletions cut 2 bases from V and 12 bases from J, with 14 bases between. The germline V gene has CDR1 MNHEY and CDR2 SMNVEV (reference sequence). CDR3 size: 13 residues. The CDR3 DNA reads TGTGCCAGCAGTTTAACCTACGGTGATCTCCAGCATTTT. It encodes CASSLTYGDLQHF.

The sample holds many counts of this clonotype. The chain links TRBV11-3 to TRBJ1-1; a weak D match, TRBD1 (6 bases). The CDR3 loop spans 14 amino acids. CDR1 and CDR2 from the germline V gene are SGHNT and YENEEA. The V end was cut by 5 bases, the J end by 10 bases, with 20 bases between. The CDR3 bases are TGTGCCAGCAGCGCCAACCCCAGGGGATTGGGAGCTTTCTTT. Its protein product is CASSANPRGLGAFF.